The T cell receptor beta chain under discussion was sequenced for a study of blood T cell repertoires in COVID-19. Looking at the study overall: Whether acute or convalescent, the COVID-19 samples came from the United States, Italy and Spain. In each case, the material was cDNA or gDNA derived from T cells, B-cell-depleted T cells, or PBMCs.

Methods used by the authors: From reference gene primer amplification, estimates of nucleated cell counts were derived. Profiled with immunoSEQ multiplex PCR; TCRdb holds only in-frame clones, not every one. For V, J and clone size, that table is used; D and trimming come from the DNA. The data show around 94,000 clones, roughly 80% seen once. This clone showed up just once. Deletions cut 6 bases from V and 3 bases from J, with 9 bases between. The CDR3 is made up of 13 amino acids. V usage is TRBV12-3 or TRBV12-4 and J usage is TRBJ2-1; D perhaps matches TRBD2 (5 bases). The sample comprised peripheral blood. The TCR comes from a human donor in a cohort sampled during active COVID-19. CDR3 in DNA: TGTGCCAGCAGCCGGGATTACTACAATGAGCAGTTCTTC. This encodes CASSRDYYNEQFF.